The 23 T cell receptor beta chains presented below share a single source sample, sequenced in a study of blood T cell repertoires in COVID-19. Clones were sequenced by immunoSEQ multiplex PCR, and TCRdb holds only the in-frame ones, with some missing. The profile shows more than 35,000 clones, approximately 92% of them singletons. The material sequenced was peripheral blood. The receptors come from a man aged 25 to 40 with active or convalescent COVID-19.

The V and J genes are TRBV6-5 and TRBJ1-2, with 9 bases fitting TRBD1. The CDR3 extends over 14 amino acids. The germline gives CDR1 MNHEY, CDR2 SVGAGI. V trimming: 3 bases; J trimming: 7 bases; junction bases outside the gene matches: 6. CDR3 loop: CASSYTGQGIGYTF. CDR3 sequence (DNA): TGTGCCAGCAGTTATACTGGACAGGGGATTGGCTACACCTTC.

The gene calls are TRBV7-9 and TRBJ2-1; TRBD2 aligns across 10 bases. This CDR3 has 16 residues. V lost 5 bases to trimming and J lost 4 bases; unmatched junction nucleotides: 8. From germline, CDR1 is SEHNR and CDR2 FQNEAQ (reference sequence). DNA of the CDR3: TGTGCCAGCAGCCCTGGAGCGGGGGGGACTTACAATGAGCAGTTCTTC. Its translation is CASSPGAGGTYNEQFF.

This clone was counted once. The rearrangement uses TRBV7-2 and TRBJ1-1; the match to TRBD1 covers 9 bases. CDR3 length equals 14 residues. Germline CDR1 is SGHTA and CDR2 is FQGNSA. Germline trimming cut 6 bases from V and 4 bases from J; bases unmatched to any gene: 6. The CDR3 sequence: CASSFTGGSTEAFF. CDR3 in DNA: TGTGCCAGCAGTTTCACAGGGGGCAGCACTGAAGCTTTCTTT.

The chain employs TRBV2 and TRBJ2-5, with 7 nucleotides matching TRBD2. The CDR3 has 14 amino acids. Germline assignment: CDR1 SNHLY and CDR2 FYNNEI. V was clipped by 7 bases and J by 1 base; unmatched bases: 6. The CDR3 protein is CASKRGSLQETQYF. CDR3 DNA sequence: TGTGCCAGCAAGCGGGGTTCGCTCCAAGAGACCCAGTACTTC.

The chain joins TRBV25-1 to TRBJ2-1, with D possibly matching TRBD1 (6 bases). Trimming stripped 0 bases from V and 15 bases from J, with 21 bases between. The length of the CDR3 is 15 residues. The germline V gene has CDR1 MGHDK and CDR2 SYGVNS. Written as DNA, the CDR3 is TGTGCCAGCAGTGAATATACCCCCCCGGGACAAGAGGGGTTCTTC. Residues: CASSEYTPPGQEGFF. Full variable domain (remainder filled in from reference TRBV25-1 and TRBJ2-1): EADIYQTPRYLVIGTGKKITLECSQTMGHDKMYWYQQDPGMELHLIHYSYGVNSTEKGDLSSESTVSRIRTEHFPLTLESARPSHTSQYLCASSEYTPPGQEGFFGPGTRLTVL.

In DNA form, the CDR3 reads TGCGCCAGCAGCTCAGGACAATCGGGTAACTCACCCCTCCACTTT. This encodes CASSSGQSGNSPLHF. The rearrangement joins TRBV5-1 to TRBJ1-6; D might be TRBD1 (5 bases). Germline V lookup: CDR1 SGHRS, CDR2 YFSETQ. This CDR3 contains 15 residues. V gave up 3 bases and J gave up 10 bases, with 17 bases separating them. Drawing the rest from reference TRBV5-1 and TRBJ1-6, the complete variable domain is KAGVTQTPRYLIKTRGQQVTLSCSPISGHRSVSWYQQTPGQGLQFLFEYFSETQRNKGNFPGRFSGRQFSNSRSEMNVSTLELGDSALYLCASSSGQSGNSPLHFGNGTRLTVT.

The genes are TRBV6-5 and TRBJ1-2; 9 nucleotides align to TRBD1. The CDR3 covers 15 residues. Trimming removed 4 bases from V and 12 bases from J; junction bases left unmatched: 15. Germline V gene lookup returns CDR1 MNHEY and CDR2 SVGAGI. CDR3 in amino acids: CASSSLRTGAGRHTF. CDR3 DNA: TGTGCCAGCAGTTCCCTAAGGACAGGGGCCGGGCGTCACACCTTC.

The chain combines TRBV7-9 with TRBJ2-1; tentatively, D is TRBD1 (6 bases). The CDR3 covers 14 residues. Germline CDR1 and CDR2: SEHNR and FQNEAQ (reference sequence). V lost 0 bases and J lost 7, with 10 bases in between. CDR3 DNA sequence: TGTGCCAGCAGCTTAGCGAAAGGGACAAATGAGCAGTTCTTC. Its protein is CASSLAKGTNEQFF.

The chain is built from TRBV27 and TRBJ1-6; TRBD1 might be the D (6 bases). V lost 4 bases to trimming and J lost 8 bases, with 12 bases between them. Germline V gene sequence: CDR1 MNHEY, CDR2 SMNVEV (reference sequence). CDR3 length equals 14 residues. Here the CDR3 reads CASSSQGHDSPLHF. DNA for the CDR3: TGTGCCAGCAGTTCCCAGGGGCATGATTCACCCCTCCACTTT.

This clone was seen a few times. The CDR3 spells CASSFREGTEAFF. In DNA form, the CDR3 reads TGCGCCAGCAGTTTCAGGGAAGGGACTGAAGCTTTCTTT. J is TRBJ1-1 and V is TRBV10-2; possibly TRBD1 for D (5 bases). The CDR3 length is 13 residues. The germline V gene has CDR1 WSHSY and CDR2 SAAADI. The ends were cut back, 5 bases at V and 5 bases at J, with 12 bases in the middle.

The sample holds a few counts of this clone. This chain connects TRBV9 to TRBJ2-1, with 9 bases identical to TRBD2. The germline V gene has CDR1 SGDLS and CDR2 YYNGEE. The CDR3 has 15 residues. V was pared by 3 bases and J by 5 bases, with 6 bases of the junction left unmatched. CDR3 nucleotide sequence: TGTGCCAGCAGCGGTCTAGCGGGAATTGACAATGAGCAGTTCTTC. This translates into CASSGLAGIDNEQFF.

This chain connects TRBV7-2 to TRBJ2-3; possible D gene TRBD1, 5 bases. CDR3 length: 19 amino acids. From germline, CDR1 is SGHTA and CDR2 FQGNSA. Trimming removed 3 bases from V and 4 bases from J, with 26 bases in between. The DNA for the CDR3 is TGTGCCAGCAGCTTCTATGGGTCTCGTGGGGCTTCATGGGCAGATACGCAGTATTTT. Its translation is CASSFYGSRGASWADTQYF. The full variable domain, with the rest looked up from reference TRBV7-2 and TRBJ2-3, is GAGVSQSPSNKVTEKGKDVELRCDPISGHTALYWYRQSLGQGLEFLIYFQGNSAPDKSGLPSDRFSAERTGGSVSTLTIQRTQQEDSAVYLCASSFYGSRGASWADTQYFGPGTRLTVL.

The chain uses TRBV24-1 and TRBJ2-6; no definite D call. Germline CDR1 reads KGHDR; CDR2 reads SFDVKD. This CDR3 is built from 15 residues. Trimming removed 2 bases from V and 8 bases from J, with 12 bases in between. For the CDR3, the DNA is TGTGCCACCAGTGATTCATCAGTGGTATCCAACGTCCTGACTTTC. This encodes CATSDSSVVSNVLTF.

The gene calls are TRBV12-3 or TRBV12-4 and TRBJ2-3, with 11 bases fitting TRBD2. The CDR3 runs to 13 residues. Trimming at V came to 3 bases and at J to 13 bases, leaving 6 bases not matched to a gene. CDR3: CASSFDGTSGKYF. The CDR3 DNA follows: TGTGCCAGCAGTTTCGACGGGACTAGCGGAAAGTATTTT.

V and J are TRBV4-1 and TRBJ2-2, with D possibly TRBD2 on 6 matching bases. Germline V lookup: CDR1 MGHRA, CDR2 YSYEKL. The CDR3 loop spans 18 amino acids. The V end was cut by 0 bases, the J end by 7 bases, with 21 bases between. The CDR3 protein is CASSQDIGLAWDGGELFF. DNA for the CDR3: TGCGCCAGCAGCCAAGATATAGGGCTAGCGTGGGATGGCGGGGAGCTGTTTTTT.

The rearrangement joins TRBV11-2 to TRBJ2-7; TRBD1 agrees at 7 bases. The junction had 18 bases not matched to a gene; V was cut back by 4 bases and J by 3 bases. The length of the CDR3 is 18 residues. The germline V gene encodes CDR1 SGHAT and CDR2 FQNNGV. CDR3 sequence (DNA): TGTGCCAGCAGCTCCATAAACAGGAAGCAGGGGGAAGGCTACGAGCAGTACTTC. It codes for CASSSINRKQGEGYEQYF.

V usage is TRBV19 and J usage is TRBJ2-1; 9 bases align to TRBD1. There are 15 residues in the CDR3. With 1 base clipped from V and 7 bases from J, the junction kept 5 bases outside the gene matches. Per germline, CDR1 LNHDA and CDR2 SQIVND (reference sequence). The CDR3 nucleotides are TGTGCCAGTAGTATAGGGCACAGGGGGCGGAATGAGCAGTTCTTC. Residues: CASSIGHRGRNEQFF.

The rearrangement joins TRBV3-1 (or the pseudogene TRBV3-2) to TRBJ2-1; D is perhaps TRBD2 (6 bases). The V end lost 4 bases, the J end lost 2 bases, and 9 bases lay between the germline ends. The CDR3 loop spans 14 amino acids. Germline V lookup: CDR1 LGHDT, CDR2 YNNKEL (reference sequence). The CDR3 protein is CASSPGTAYNEQFF. DNA of the CDR3: TGTGCCAGCAGCCCGGGGACTGCCTACAATGAGCAGTTCTTC.

CDR3 residues: CASSQEGHGNTIYF. For the CDR3, the DNA is TGCGCCAGCAGCCAAGAGGGACACGGAAACACCATATATTTT. The V call is TRBV4-3, the J call TRBJ1-3; maybe TRBD1 (6 bases). From germline, CDR1 is LGHNA and CDR2 YSLEER. V was clipped by 0 bases and J by 4 bases, with 7 bases between them. The CDR3 has 14 residues.

The chain joins TRBV2 to TRBJ2-3; D call uncertain. Trimming removed 3 bases at V and 1 base at J, with 8 bases between. This CDR3 is 14 amino acids long. Germline CDR1 SNHLY, CDR2 FYNNEI. The CDR3 nucleotides read TGTGCCAGCAGTGATTCAGTTCGCACAGATACGCAGTATTTT. It yields the protein CASSDSVRTDTQYF.

The rearrangement links TRBV9 to TRBJ1-1; TRBD1 matches 9 bases. This CDR3 spans 13 amino acids. J gave up 8 bases and V 4 bases, and 6 bases lay outside the gene matches. Germline V gene sequence: CDR1 SGDLS, CDR2 YYNGEE. The CDR3 is CASSRDREPEAFF. In DNA, the CDR3 is TGTGCCAGCAGCCGGGACAGGGAACCAGAAGCTTTCTTT. The full variable domain, rest sourced from reference TRBV9 and TRBJ1-1, is DSGVTQTPKHLITATGQRVTLRCSPRSGDLSVYWYQQSLDQGLQFLIQYYNGEERAKGNILERFSAQQFPDLHSELNLSSLELGDSALYFCASSRDREPEAFFGQGTRLTVV.

In its sample, this clone was seen a few times. As DNA, the CDR3 is TGTGCCAGCAGCTTAAGGAATGACAGAACCACTGAAGCTTTCTTT. This translates into CASSLRNDRTTEAFF. J is TRBJ1-1 and V is TRBV7-3, with a tentative D call TRBD1 (5 bases). Germline V lookup: CDR1 SGHTA, CDR2 FQGTGA. V lost 1 base to trimming and J lost 4 bases, with 13 bases between them. The CDR3 sequence is 15 residues long.

The gene calls are TRBV2 and TRBJ2-7; TRBD2 aligns across 10 bases. The germline V gene has CDR1 SNHLY and CDR2 FYNNEI. The CDR3 runs to 15 residues. Trimming removed 2 bases from V and 6 bases from J; junction bases left unmatched: 7. CDR3 DNA sequence: TGTGCCAGCAGTGAACGTAGTCTAGCGGGGGTCGAGCAGTACTTC. Residues: CASSERSLAGVEQYF.